Each of the 24 T cell receptor beta chains below was sequenced from the same sample in a study of T cell repertoires in cytomegalovirus infection. Their antigens are not known. TCRdb analysed the reads with MiXCR anew, one entry per CDR3 protein. Seen here are around 900,000 distinct CDR3 sequences, 31% observed once, and the top ten hold 13%. The source material was cultured CD8+ T cells from PBMCs, sampled from culture after CMV antigen stimulation. Source of these receptors: a human donor in good health (CMV status not recorded). Some clones in this sample may be carry-over from other donors' samples.

The rearrangement joins TRBV10-3 to TRBJ1-1; no reliable D call. CDR1 is ENHRY and CDR2 is SYGVKD in the germline V gene. The germline V and J ends were trimmed by 1 base and 0 bases, with 6 bases remaining between them. The CDR3 length is 14 residues. CDR3 residues: CAISEWTLNTEAFF. In DNA, the CDR3 is TGTGCCATCAGTGAGTGGACCCTGAACACTGAAGCTTTCTTT.

The chain has TRBV5-6 and TRBJ2-7; 8 bases are shared with TRBD1. CDR1 and CDR2 (germline): SGHDT, YYEEEE. V lost 2 bases, J lost 3 bases, and 4 bases stayed unmatched. The CDR3 runs to 14 residues. The CDR3 region has the DNA TGTGCCAGCAGCTTTGGGACAGGTAACTACGAGCAGTACGTC. Translated: CASSFGTGNYEQYV.

This clonotype was found many times. This chain uses TRBV12-3 or TRBV12-4 with TRBJ2-6, with D tentatively TRBD2 (6 bases). This CDR3 comprises 14 residues. Trimming cost V 6 bases and J 0 bases, with 6 bases left between them. This CDR3 is CASSGSSGANVLTF. In DNA form, the CDR3 reads TGTGCCAGCAGCGGGAGCTCTGGGGCCAACGTCCTGACTTTC.

The chain uses TRBV27 and TRBJ1-5; no definite D call. Between the trimmed V and J ends, which lost 7 bases and 2 bases, there was a span of 12 bases. Germline V gene data show CDR1 as MNHEY and CDR2 as SMNVEV (reference sequence). This CDR3 has 14 residues. This chain's CDR3 is CASTESYGNQPQHF. Written as DNA, the CDR3 is TGTGCCAGCACTGAATCTTATGGCAATCAGCCCCAGCATTTT.

This clonotype was seen only a few times. This sequence joins TRBV28 and TRBJ1-1, with D maybe TRBD1 (5 bases). The CDR3 runs 15 residues. CDR1 and CDR2 (germline): MDHEN, SYDVKM. V lost 6 bases to trimming and J lost 5 bases, with 19 bases between them. The DNA of the CDR3 is TGTGCCAGCAGACCACGGACCGGGGGGGAAACTGAAGCTTTCTTT. This encodes CASRPRTGGETEAFF.

This CDR3 reads CASSPPGRGHQYF. Written as DNA, the CDR3 is TGTGCCAGCAGCCCCCCTGGGAGGGGGCATCAGTACTTC. V usage is TRBV7-9 and J usage is TRBJ2-7; D might be TRBD1 or TRBD2, each matching 7 bases. The CDR3 consists of 13 residues. CDR1 and CDR2 from the germline V gene are SEHNR and FQNEAQ (reference sequence). Trimming stripped 5 bases from V and 10 bases from J, with 18 bases between. Filled out from reference TRBV7-9 and TRBJ2-7, the complete variable domain reads DTGVSQNPRHKITKRGQNVTFRCDPISEHNRLYWYRQTLGQGPEFLTYFQNEAQLEKSRLLSDRFSAERPKGSFSTLEIQRTEQGDSAMYLCASSPPGRGHQYFGPGTRLTVT.

The chain carries TRBV2 and TRBJ2-3; D is undetermined. The CDR3 extends over 11 amino acids. Germline assignment: CDR1 SNHLY and CDR2 FYNNEI. V was cut by 8 bases and J by 6 bases, with 9 bases left in between. CDR3 sequence reads: CASLTRDTQYF. CDR3 nucleotide sequence: TGTGCCAGCCTCACTCGGGATACGCAGTATTTT.

This clonotype was picked up many times. The J gene is TRBJ1-1, the V gene TRBV7-6; TRBD1 aligns across 12 bases. CDR1 is SGHVS and CDR2 is FNYEAQ in the germline V gene. J gave up 0 bases and V 5 bases, and 10 bases lay outside the gene matches. The CDR3 is 18 residues long. For the CDR3, the DNA is TGTGCCAGCAGCCCAATCGCAGGGACAGGGGGCCTGAACACTGAAGCTTTCTTT. It encodes CASSPIAGTGGLNTEAFF.

This clonotype was detected many times. In DNA, the CDR3 is TGTGCCAGCAGCTTAGCGCTGATACCCCCTGGTCTTGAGCAGTTCTTC. Protein product: CASSLALIPPGLEQFF. This chain uses TRBV7-8 with TRBJ2-1; D gene unclear. The germline V gene encodes CDR1 SGHVS and CDR2 FQNEAQ. The CDR3 spans 16 residues. V was shortened by 0 bases and J by 9 bases, with 18 bases between the two germline ends.

The V and J genes are TRBV6-5 and TRBJ2-4; 7 positions agree with TRBD2. The CDR3 totals 15 residues. Germline trimming cut 0 bases from V and 1 base from J; bases unmatched to any gene: 0. Germline V CDR1 and CDR2: MNHEY, SVGAGI. This CDR3 reads CASSYSAGAKNIQYF. The CDR3 region has the DNA TGTGCCAGCAGTTACTCAGCGGGGGCCAAAAACATTCAGTACTTC.

This chain uses TRBV7-9 with TRBJ1-6; 7 nucleotides match TRBD1. The CDR3 is 16 amino acids. Germline lookup yields CDR1 SEHNR and CDR2 FQNEAQ (reference sequence). With 5 bases clipped from V and 7 bases from J, the junction kept 11 bases outside the gene matches. The CDR3 sequence is CASSRKMTGINSPLHF. Here the CDR3 DNA reads TGTGCCAGCAGCAGAAAAATGACAGGGATCAATTCACCCCTCCACTTT.

The chain joins TRBV9 to TRBJ2-3; TRBD2 matches at 11 bases. Germline assignment: CDR1 SGDLS and CDR2 YYNGEE. J was trimmed by 7 bases and V by 1 base; bases with no gene match: 11. The CDR3 has 17 residues. The CDR3 DNA reads TGTGCCAGCAGCGTAAACCACGGGACTAGCGGATTAAATACGCAGTATTTT. Amino acids: CASSVNHGTSGLNTQYF.

The V call is TRBV19, the J call TRBJ1-5; 11 nucleotides line up with TRBD1. With 9 bases clipped from V and 9 bases from J, the junction kept 7 bases outside the gene matches. CDR1 is LNHDA, CDR2 SQIVND, per germline (reference sequence). CDR3 length: 13 residues. The CDR3 DNA follows: TGTGCCAGCATGGGACAGGGGGTAAGGCCCCAGCATTTT. The encoded protein is CASMGQGVRPQHF.

The chain uses TRBV5-1 and TRBJ2-7, with TRBD1 matching over 7 bases. The V gene end was trimmed by 0 bases and the J gene end by 2 bases; junction bases not matched to a gene: 5. The CDR3 loop spans 15 amino acids. Germline loops: CDR1 SGHRS, CDR2 YFSETQ. In DNA, the CDR3 is TGCGCCAGCAGCTTGGCACAGGGGCTACCCTACGAGCAGTACTTC. Amino acids: CASSLAQGLPYEQYF.

This clonotype came up many times. V usage is TRBV7-9 and J usage is TRBJ2-1; 9 bases are shared with TRBD1. Germline trimming cut 5 bases from V and 6 bases from J; bases unmatched to any gene: 5. This CDR3 spans 14 amino acids. From germline, CDR1 is SEHNR and CDR2 FQNEAQ (reference sequence). The chain's CDR3 is CASSGTGRGNEQFF. For the CDR3, the DNA is TGTGCCAGCAGCGGGACAGGGAGAGGCAATGAGCAGTTCTTC.

This chain links TRBV20-1 with TRBJ2-1; D unresolved. Germline values: CDR1 DFQATT, CDR2 SNEGSKA (reference sequence). This CDR3 has 13 amino acids. Trimming removed 6 bases at V and 0 bases at J, with 9 bases between. The CDR3 bases are TGCAGTGCCACCTTGAGCTCCTACAATGAGCAGTTCTTC. Translating it yields CSATLSSYNEQFF.

The sample holds a few counts of this clonotype. This chain connects TRBV20-1 to TRBJ2-2, with TRBD2 matching 9 bases. Trimming removed 5 bases from V and 7 bases from J; junction bases left unmatched: 8. The germline gives CDR1 DFQATT, CDR2 SNEGSKA (reference sequence). This CDR3 contains 14 residues. The CDR3 protein is CSADAGGLVGELFF. The CDR3 nucleotides read TGCAGTGCTGACGCGGGGGGGCTGGTCGGGGAGCTGTTTTTT.

The rearrangement uses TRBV5-1 and TRBJ1-1; a weak D match, TRBD1 (6 bases). In germline, CDR1 is SGHRS, CDR2 YFSETQ. The CDR3 covers 16 residues. Trimming removed 0 bases from V and 0 bases from J, with 12 bases in between. CDR3 nucleotide sequence: TGCGCCAGCAGCTTGGGGCCGGGACACTTGAACACTGAAGCTTTCTTT. Its translation: CASSLGPGHLNTEAFF. Based on the CDR3 plus reference TRBV5-1 and TRBJ1-1, the full variable domain is KAGVTQTPRYLIKTRGQQVTLSCSPISGHRSVSWYQQTPGQGLQFLFEYFSETQRNKGNFPGRFSGRQFSNSRSEMNVSTLELGDSALYLCASSLGPGHLNTEAFFGQGTRLTVV.

V gene TRBV19 combines with J gene TRBJ2-3; 8 positions agree with TRBD2. Germline V lookup: CDR1 LNHDA, CDR2 SQIVND (reference sequence). The CDR3 sequence is 19 residues long. V lost 6 bases, J lost 2 bases, and 19 bases stayed unmatched. The CDR3 reads CASSPDRAVGRGDTDTQYF. DNA for the CDR3: TGTGCCAGTAGCCCAGATCGGGCGGTCGGGCGGGGGGACACAGATACGCAGTATTTT.

On this clonotype: A clone one base away is much larger, so this may be a read error. The V gene is TRBV7-3, the J gene TRBJ1-6; perhaps TRBD1 as D (5 bases). The germline gives CDR1 SGHTA, CDR2 FQGTGA. V lost 5 bases and J 10 bases, leaving 15 bases between the germline ends. The CDR3 extends over 14 amino acids. CDR3 bases: TGTGCCAGCAGCCCGACAGTGGTGGGATCACCCCTCCACTTT. Residues: CASSPTVVGSPLHF.

A few counts support this clonotype. The chain has TRBV2 and TRBJ2-7; 8 nucleotides agree with TRBD1. The CDR3 length is 15 residues. CDR1 is SNHLY, CDR2 FYNNEI, per germline. J was trimmed by 3 bases and V by 1 base; bases with no gene match: 5. The CDR3 sequence is CASSEGTGKLYEQYV. The CDR3 region has the DNA TGTGCCAGCAGTGAAGGGACAGGGAAACTCTACGAGCAGTACGTC.

This clonotype was seen more than once but under ten times. This CDR3 is CASSSGDRGRYEQYV. In DNA form, the CDR3 reads TGTGCCAGCAGCTCAGGGGACAGGGGTCGCTACGAGCAGTACGTC. The chain combines TRBV7-8 with TRBJ2-7; 10 bases are shared with TRBD1. The V and J ends lost 4 bases and 3 bases, in that order; junction bases with no gene match: 6. Germline V gene lookup returns CDR1 SGHVS and CDR2 FQNEAQ. This CDR3 contains 15 residues.

The rearrangement joins TRBV7-6 to TRBJ2-7; 8 bases agree with TRBD1. The CDR3 spans 15 residues. Germline lookup yields CDR1 SGHVS and CDR2 FNYEAQ. The trim removed 5 bases at V and 4 bases at J, leaving 10 bases unmatched. DNA of the CDR3: TGTGCCAGCAGCCAAACAGGGGGACGATCGTACGAGCAGTACGTC. This gives the protein CASSQTGGRSYEQYV.

This clonotype appeared many times. This chain links TRBV19 with TRBJ1-2; D perhaps matches TRBD1 (5 bases). The CDR3 contains 15 residues. Per germline, CDR1 LNHDA and CDR2 SQIVND (reference sequence). Trimming cost V 5 bases and J 7 bases, with 20 bases left between them. CDR3 in amino acids: CASSPRGRWLLGYTF. The CDR3 coding sequence is TGTGCCAGTAGTCCAAGGGGCAGATGGTTACTTGGCTACACCTTC.